This TCR beta chain was obtained from a study of cytomegalovirus exposure and HLA in healthy donors. This CDR3 has 14 residues. Germline V lookup: CDR1 SGHTA, CDR2 FQGTGA. Trimming left V 4 bases short and J 0 bases short, with 7 bases between. 60 Vbeta and 13 Jbeta primers were used in PCR. Produced via immunoSEQ multiplex PCR; TCRdb's table is partial and in-frame only. Of over 150,000 clones in the sample, around 80% are singletons; the top ten hold roughly 13%. The TCR sequence derives from a man aged 25 to 40 in good health and CMV-seropositive. Sequenced material: PBMCs. V gene TRBV7-3 combines with J gene TRBJ2-1, with D possibly being TRBD1 (6 bases). This CDR3 reads CASSSTGSYNEQFF. The DNA of the CDR3 is TGTGCCAGCAGCTCGACAGGCTCCTACAATGAGCAGTTCTTC.